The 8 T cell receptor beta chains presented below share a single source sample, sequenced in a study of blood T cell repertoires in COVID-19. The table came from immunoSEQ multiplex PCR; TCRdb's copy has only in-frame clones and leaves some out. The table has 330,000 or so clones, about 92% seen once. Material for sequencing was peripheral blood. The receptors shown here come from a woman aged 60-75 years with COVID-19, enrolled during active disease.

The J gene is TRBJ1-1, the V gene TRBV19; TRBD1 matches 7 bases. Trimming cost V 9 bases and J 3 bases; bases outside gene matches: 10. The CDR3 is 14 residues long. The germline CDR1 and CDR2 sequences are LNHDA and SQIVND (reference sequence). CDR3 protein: CASKRGTEYTEAFF. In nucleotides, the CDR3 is TGTGCCAGCAAACGAGGGACAGAATACACTGAAGCTTTCTTT.

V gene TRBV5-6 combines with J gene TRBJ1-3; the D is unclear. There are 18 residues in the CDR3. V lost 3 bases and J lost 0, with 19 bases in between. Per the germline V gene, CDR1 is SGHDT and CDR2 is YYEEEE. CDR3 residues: CASSYYHPGLISGNTIYF. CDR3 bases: TGTGCCAGCAGCTATTACCACCCAGGCCTCATCTCTGGAAACACCATATATTTT. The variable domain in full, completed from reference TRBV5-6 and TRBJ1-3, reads DAGVTQSPTHLIKTRGQQVTLRCSPKSGHDTVSWYQQALGQGPQFIFQYYEEEERQRGNFPDRFSGHQFPNYSSELNVNALLLGDSALYLCASSYYHPGLISGNTIYFGEGSWLTVV.

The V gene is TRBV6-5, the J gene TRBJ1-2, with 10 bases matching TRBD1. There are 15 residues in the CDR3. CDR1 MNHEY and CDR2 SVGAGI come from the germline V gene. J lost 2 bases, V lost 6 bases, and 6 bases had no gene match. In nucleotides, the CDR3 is TGTGCCAGCAGGAGGGGACAGGGGATAAACTATGGCTACACCTTC. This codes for CASRRGQGINYGYTF.

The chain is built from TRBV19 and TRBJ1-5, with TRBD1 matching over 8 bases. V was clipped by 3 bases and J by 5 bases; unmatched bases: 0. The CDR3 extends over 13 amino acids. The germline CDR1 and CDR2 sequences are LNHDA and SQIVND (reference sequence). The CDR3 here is CASSMTGDQPQHF. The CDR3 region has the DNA TGTGCCAGTAGTATGACAGGGGATCAGCCCCAGCATTTT.

The CDR3 DNA follows: TGTGCCAGCAGCGCATTCTCCGGGACAGGGGGTAACACCGGGGAGCTGTTTTTT. Encoded protein: CASSAFSGTGGNTGELFF. J is TRBJ2-2 and V is TRBV7-6, with 11 positions matching TRBD1. This CDR3 spans 18 amino acids. After removal of 5 bases from V and 2 bases from J, the junction contained 10 bases not matched to a gene. CDR1 and CDR2 from the germline V gene are SGHVS and FNYEAQ. The complete variable domain, with remaining parts taken from reference TRBV7-6 and TRBJ2-2, reads GAGVSQSPRYKVTKRGQDVALRCDPISGHVSLYWYRQALGQGPEFLTYFNYEAQQDKSGLPNDRFSAERPEGSISTLTIQRTEQRDSAMYRCASSAFSGTGGNTGELFFGEGSRLTVL.

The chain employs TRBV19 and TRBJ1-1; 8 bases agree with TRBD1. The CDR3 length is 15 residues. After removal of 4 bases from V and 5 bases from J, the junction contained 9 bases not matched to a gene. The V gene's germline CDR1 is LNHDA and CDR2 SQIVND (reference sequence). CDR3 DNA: TGTGCCAGTAGTAGCATGACAGGGGTGGGGACTGAAGCTTTCTTT. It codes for CASSSMTGVGTEAFF. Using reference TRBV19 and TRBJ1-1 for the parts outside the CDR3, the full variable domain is DGGITQSPKYLFRKEGQNVTLSCEQNLNHDAMYWYRQDPGQGLRLIYYSQIVNDFQKGDIAEGYSVSREKKESFPLTVTSAQKNPTAFYLCASSSMTGVGTEAFFGQGTRLTVV.

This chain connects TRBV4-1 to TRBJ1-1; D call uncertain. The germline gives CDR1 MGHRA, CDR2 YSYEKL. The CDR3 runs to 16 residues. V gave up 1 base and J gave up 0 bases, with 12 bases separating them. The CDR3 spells CASSQGPTQLNTEAFF. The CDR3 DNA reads TGCGCCAGCAGCCAAGGACCCACACAGCTGAACACTGAAGCTTTCTTT.

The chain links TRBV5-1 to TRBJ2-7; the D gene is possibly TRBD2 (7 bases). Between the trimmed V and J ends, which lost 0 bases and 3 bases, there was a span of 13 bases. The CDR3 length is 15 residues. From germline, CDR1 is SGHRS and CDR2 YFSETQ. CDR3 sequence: CASSLEGGYLYEQYF. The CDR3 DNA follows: TGCGCCAGCAGCTTGGAGGGGGGGTACCTCTACGAGCAGTACTTC.